Listed here are 30 T cell receptor beta chains from one sample, sequenced in a study of blood T cell repertoires in COVID-19. Produced via immunoSEQ multiplex PCR; TCRdb's table is partial and in-frame only. The sample gives about 74,000 clones, roughly 83% of which show up once; approximately 8.8% is in the top ten. Sequenced: peripheral blood. Receptors were obtained from a man aged 50 to 59 with active COVID-19.

In DNA, the CDR3 is TGTGCCAGCGCGGCTGACGGGGCCAACGTCCTGACTTTC. Translation: CASAADGANVLTF. The chain combines TRBV9 with TRBJ2-6; D call uncertain. The CDR3 is made up of 13 amino acids. V lost 7 bases to trimming and J lost 4 bases, with 9 bases between them. In germline, CDR1 is SGDLS, CDR2 YYNGEE.

J is TRBJ2-1 and V is TRBV7-6, with TRBD2 matching 11 bases. V dropped 3 bases and J dropped 6; count of bases not matched to a gene: 10. Germline lookup yields CDR1 SGHVS and CDR2 FNYEAQ. The CDR3 extends over 17 amino acids. CDR3 residues: CASSLVPSGRKANEQFF. CDR3 nucleotide sequence: TGTGCCAGCAGCTTGGTGCCTAGCGGGAGGAAGGCCAATGAGCAGTTCTTC.

The table lists this clone with a count of one. This chain joins TRBV14 and TRBJ2-2; TRBD2 might be the D (7 bases). Between the trimmed V and J ends, which lost 4 bases and 8 bases, there was a span of 23 bases. This CDR3 region has 17 residues. Germline V gene data show CDR1 as SGHDN and CDR2 as FVKESK. CDR3 protein: CASSPKTNGQRGGELFF. CDR3 sequence (DNA): TGTGCCAGCAGCCCCAAGACGAATGGACAGCGGGGAGGGGAGCTGTTTTTT.

This clone was seen a single time. The chain links TRBV7-9 to TRBJ2-1; TRBD2 aligns across 9 bases. V lost 5 bases and J lost 0; bases outside the gene matches: 11. Germline V gene lookup returns CDR1 SEHNR and CDR2 FQNEAQ (reference sequence). The CDR3 has 18 amino acids. CDR3 in DNA: TGTGCCAGCAGCGGGGGGACTAGCATTTCGAGCTCCTACAATGAGCAGTTCTTC. It codes for CASSGGTSISSSYNEQFF. Together with reference TRBV7-9 and TRBJ2-1, the CDR3 gives the full variable domain: DTGVSQNPRHKITKRGQNVTFRCDPISEHNRLYWYRQTLGQGPEFLTYFQNEAQLEKSRLLSDRFSAERPKGSFSTLEIQRTEQGDSAMYLCASSGGTSISSSYNEQFFGPGTRLTVL.

The chain combines TRBV11-2 with TRBJ2-7; 10 positions match TRBD2. After removal of 8 bases from V and 3 bases from J, the junction contained 19 bases not matched to a gene. The CDR3 is made up of 18 amino acids. The germline CDR1 and CDR2 sequences are SGHAT and FQNNGV. The DNA for the CDR3 is TGTGCCAGCCAACTTACGAATCCCTGGACTAGCGGAAACTACGAGCAGTACTTC. Protein product: CASQLTNPWTSGNYEQYF.

The gene calls are TRBV18 and TRBJ1-6, with 8 bases lining up with TRBD1. V shed 3 bases, J shed 10 bases, and the junction held 5 bases outside the gene matches. The CDR3 is 14 amino acids. The V gene's germline CDR1 is KGHSH and CDR2 LQKENI. CDR3 sequence reads: CASSPTGEQSPLHF. The CDR3 DNA follows: TGTGCCAGCTCACCGACAGGGGAGCAATCACCCCTCCACTTT.

The chain couples TRBV9 to TRBJ1-1; 8 positions match TRBD1. This CDR3 spans 14 amino acids. Germline CDR1 SGDLS, CDR2 YYNGEE. J lost 3 bases, V lost 3 bases, and 4 bases had no gene match. The CDR3 spells CASSARDRYTEAFF. The CDR3 nucleotides read TGTGCCAGCAGCGCCCGGGACAGGTACACTGAAGCTTTCTTT.

The J gene is TRBJ1-1, the V gene TRBV7-9; D not certain. The CDR3 runs to 11 residues. The V and J ends lost 4 bases and 7 bases respectively, with 7 bases between them. The germline V gene encodes CDR1 SEHNR and CDR2 FQNEAQ (reference sequence). The CDR3 spells CASSWGVEAFF. CDR3 in DNA: TGTGCCAGCAGCTGGGGAGTTGAAGCTTTCTTT.

The V and J genes are TRBV27 and TRBJ2-7; D possibly corresponds to TRBD2 (6 bases). CDR1 and CDR2 (germline): MNHEY, SMNVEV (reference sequence). Between the trimmed V and J ends, which lost 7 bases and 1 base, there was a span of 11 bases. This CDR3 is built from 13 residues. CDR3 in amino acids: CASTGLRSYEQYF. CDR3 DNA: TGTGCCAGCACGGGACTGAGATCCTACGAGCAGTACTTC.

This clone was detected a few times. The genes are TRBV7-9 and TRBJ1-2; D may be TRBD1 (5 bases). Germline assignment: CDR1 SEHNR and CDR2 FQNEAQ (reference sequence). V lost 1 base and J 6 bases, leaving 9 bases between the germline ends. This CDR3 contains 13 residues. CDR3 DNA: TGTGCCAGCAGCTTAGGACAGACAGATGGCTACACCTTC. Amino acid sequence: CASSLGQTDGYTF. Filled out from reference TRBV7-9 and TRBJ1-2, the complete variable domain reads DTGVSQNPRHKITKRGQNVTFRCDPISEHNRLYWYRQTLGQGPEFLTYFQNEAQLEKSRLLSDRFSAERPKGSFSTLEIQRTEQGDSAMYLCASSLGQTDGYTFGSGTRLTVV.

This chain links TRBV6-1 with TRBJ2-3; 10 bases fit TRBD2. Trimming took 3 bases from V and 4 from J; bases not matched to a gene: 1. The CDR3 contains 14 residues. The germline V gene encodes CDR1 MNHNS and CDR2 SASEGT. CDR3 coding DNA: TGTGCCAGCAGTGATGGACTAGCGGCAGATACGCAGTATTTT. It encodes CASSDGLAADTQYF.

The chain uses TRBV11-2 and TRBJ1-5; the D gene is possibly TRBD1 (5 bases). Germline V gene sequence: CDR1 SGHAT, CDR2 FQNNGV. The length of the CDR3 is 15 residues. V dropped 4 bases and J dropped 6 bases, with 16 bases sitting between them. CDR3 sequence: CASSSLAGVGQPQHF. The CDR3 DNA sequence: TGTGCCAGCAGCTCCTTAGCGGGGGTAGGTCAGCCCCAGCATTTT.

The count of this clone is one. This chain connects TRBV30 to TRBJ1-4; 7 bases are shared with TRBD1. The CDR3 length is 14 residues. The germline gives CDR1 GTSNPN, CDR2 SVGIG (reference sequence). V trimming: 5 bases; J trimming: 4 bases; junction bases outside the gene matches: 7. CDR3 nucleotide sequence: TGTGCCTGGGATAAACAGGGGTTTAATGAAAAACTGTTTTTT. Translated: CAWDKQGFNEKLFF.

The rearrangement uses TRBV20-1 and TRBJ2-5; D remains unclear. The CDR3 has 11 amino acids. Germline CDR1 is DFQATT and CDR2 is SNEGSKA (reference sequence). The germline V and J ends were trimmed by 4 bases and 0 bases, with 3 bases remaining between them. The CDR3 spells CSATNQETQYF. The CDR3 bases are TGCAGTGCTACCAACCAAGAGACCCAGTACTTC.

This clone was found once. This chain uses TRBV4-2 with TRBJ1-2; D may be TRBD1 (6 bases). The germline V gene has CDR1 LGHNA and CDR2 YNFKEQ. The CDR3 sequence is 15 residues long. The ends were cut back, 6 bases at V and 8 bases at J, with 22 bases in the middle. In DNA, the CDR3 is TGTGCCAGCAGTCCCGACAGGTGGCTGGACGAAGGCTACACCTTC. Amino acid sequence: CASSPDRWLDEGYTF.

The V gene is TRBV7-9, the J gene TRBJ2-5; 9 nucleotides line up with TRBD2. The CDR3 totals 14 residues. Germline CDR1 SEHNR, CDR2 FQNEAQ (reference sequence). The J segment lost 4 bases and the V segment lost 5 bases, leaving 5 bases of the junction unmatched. The CDR3 here is CASSPTAGGETQYF. The DNA of the CDR3 is TGTGCCAGCAGCCCCACAGCGGGAGGAGAGACCCAGTACTTC.

This clone has more than one count but fewer than ten. J is TRBJ1-2 and V is TRBV10-2; the match to TRBD1 covers 7 bases. Looked up from germline, CDR1 is WSHSY and CDR2 is SAAADI. The CDR3 length is 14 residues. V shed 4 bases and J 2 bases; nucleotides not matched to a gene: 4. Here the CDR3 reads CASSVGRGNYGYTF. For the CDR3, the DNA is TGCGCCAGCAGTGTCGGCAGGGGGAACTATGGCTACACCTTC.

This chain uses TRBV7-2 with TRBJ2-3, with TRBD1 matching 7 bases. The CDR3 length is 15 residues. The V gene's germline CDR1 is SGHTA and CDR2 FQGNSA. V shed 4 bases and J 6 bases; nucleotides not matched to a gene: 10. CDR3 nucleotides: TGTGCCAGCAGCTCAGGACAGGAAGCTTGGGATACGCAGTATTTT. This translates into CASSSGQEAWDTQYF.

This chain uses TRBV29-1 with TRBJ1-2, with D maybe TRBD1 (5 bases). The CDR3 extends over 13 amino acids. Germline assignment: CDR1 SQVTM and CDR2 ANQGSEA. V lost 5 bases and J lost 4, with 14 bases in between. The CDR3, as DNA: TGCAGCGTTCGGGGGGGTCCCCCCTATGGCTACACCTTC. Amino acid sequence: CSVRGGPPYGYTF.

This chain uses TRBV11-1 with TRBJ1-6, with D maybe TRBD1 (6 bases). Germline CDR1 reads SGHAT; CDR2 reads FQDESV (reference sequence). The CDR3 has 16 residues. Trimming left V 5 bases short and J 0 bases short, with 11 bases between. The CDR3, as DNA: TGTGCCAGCAGCCGAAGGGGGAGCTCCTATAATTCACCCCTCCACTTT. Translating it yields CASSRRGSSYNSPLHF.

The J gene is TRBJ2-7, the V gene TRBV5-1; possible D gene TRBD2, 6 bases. Germline values: CDR1 SGHRS, CDR2 YFSETQ. This CDR3 has 13 amino acids. The V and J ends lost 2 bases and 2 bases respectively, with 8 bases between them. CDR3 nucleotides: TGCGCCAGCAGCTTAGGCGGGACCTACGAGCAGTACTTC. Translating gives CASSLGGTYEQYF.

As DNA, the CDR3 is TGTGCCAGCTCCGACGCCGGGAGGCGCACAGATACGCAGTATTTT. Translated, it gives CASSDAGRRTDTQYF. The chain has TRBV7-9 and TRBJ2-3, with 7 bases lining up with TRBD2. This CDR3 has 15 residues. Germline CDR1 reads SEHNR; CDR2 reads FQNEAQ (reference sequence). The V segment lost 8 bases and the J segment 1 base; nucleotides outside the gene matches: 9.

On this clone: Other DNA variants within this sample encode the same CDR3. V and J are TRBV5-1 and TRBJ1-2; unclear D gene. Trimming took 0 bases from V and 1 from J, leaving 7 bases between them. Germline CDR1 reads SGHRS; CDR2 reads YFSETQ. The CDR3 covers 14 residues. DNA for the CDR3: TGCGCCAGCAGCTTGGTATCGGTTAACTATGGCTACACCTTC. The encoded protein is CASSLVSVNYGYTF. Combining the CDR3 with reference TRBV5-1 and TRBJ1-2 gives the whole variable domain KAGVTQTPRYLIKTRGQQVTLSCSPISGHRSVSWYQQTPGQGLQFLFEYFSETQRNKGNFPGRFSGRQFSNSRSEMNVSTLELGDSALYLCASSLVSVNYGYTFGSGTRLTVV.

The chain links TRBV5-6 to TRBJ2-3; TRBD2 is a possible D gene (6 bases). In germline, CDR1 is SGHDT, CDR2 YYEEEE. V lost 4 bases and J lost 4, with 16 bases in between. This CDR3 has 15 residues. The CDR3 here is CASSRRGQTPDTQYF. CDR3 DNA: TGTGCCAGCAGCCGGAGGGGTCAAACTCCAGATACGCAGTATTTT. The whole variable domain, filled in from reference TRBV5-6 and TRBJ2-3, reads DAGVTQSPTHLIKTRGQQVTLRCSPKSGHDTVSWYQQALGQGPQFIFQYYEEEERQRGNFPDRFSGHQFPNYSSELNVNALLLGDSALYLCASSRRGQTPDTQYFGPGTRLTVL.

The V gene is TRBV6-5, the J gene TRBJ1-3; no reliable D call. Germline V CDR1 and CDR2: MNHEY, SVGAGI. The CDR3 spans 15 residues. V lost 6 bases, J lost 0 bases, and 12 bases lay in between. The CDR3 DNA reads TGTGCCAGCAGGCGGCTTCAGAGCTCTGGAAACACCATATATTTT. Its protein is CASRRLQSSGNTIYF.

The chain couples TRBV6-1 to TRBJ1-2; D possibly corresponds to TRBD1 (6 bases). This CDR3 is 15 amino acids long. The V and J ends lost 2 bases and 2 bases respectively, with 12 bases between them. The germline V gene encodes CDR1 MNHNS and CDR2 SASEGT. The CDR3 coding sequence is TGTGCCAGCAGTGAACTCCAGGGGCAGAACTATGGCTACACCTTC. Translating it yields CASSELQGQNYGYTF.

The rearrangement joins TRBV5-1 to TRBJ1-5, with 10 bases matching TRBD1. Germline V gene sequence: CDR1 SGHRS, CDR2 YFSETQ. The CDR3 runs to 23 residues. The V gene end was trimmed by 4 bases and the J gene end by 0 bases; junction bases not matched to a gene: 25. CDR3 sequence (DNA): TGCGCCAGCAGCCCTCGAACTATCCGGGACAGGGGCCCAGGGGGGGATAGCAATCAGCCCCAGCATTTT. Its protein product is CASSPRTIRDRGPGGDSNQPQHF.

In DNA, the CDR3 is TGTGCCAGCAGTGATCTATCGTACCGCGTGCCTGGGGCCAACGTCCTGACTTTC. It yields the protein CASSDLSYRVPGANVLTF. The chain is built from TRBV6-1 and TRBJ2-6; D unclear. The germline CDR1 and CDR2 sequences are MNHNS and SASEGT. CDR3 length equals 18 residues. Deletions cut 3 bases from V and 2 bases from J, with 17 bases between.

This clone is a singleton in its sample. The rearrangement joins TRBV4-1 to TRBJ1-6; TRBD1 agrees at 8 bases. After removal of 6 bases from V and 7 bases from J, the junction contained 8 bases not matched to a gene. This CDR3 spans 15 amino acids. Germline V gene sequence: CDR1 MGHRA, CDR2 YSYEKL. The CDR3 sequence is CASRGSQGGNSPLHF. CDR3 nucleotide sequence: TGCGCCAGCAGAGGATCACAGGGGGGAAATTCACCCCTCCACTTT.

This chain connects TRBV30 to TRBJ1-2, with 7 bases that match TRBD1. Germline CDR1 and CDR2: GTSNPN and SVGIG (reference sequence). V shed 8 bases and J 2 bases; nucleotides not matched to a gene: 8. The CDR3 contains 13 residues. The CDR3 DNA follows: TGTGCCCTGGGGCTCAGGGGGAACTATGGCTACACCTTC. Its protein product is CALGLRGNYGYTF.